These 12 T cell receptor beta chains were all obtained from the same sample, sequenced in a study of T cell repertoires in cytomegalovirus infection. TCRdb redid the calling of the reads with MiXCR, one entry per CDR3 protein. The sample records some 600,000 distinct CDR3 sequences, about 24% being singletons. Sequencing input: CD8+ T cells from PBMCs. The receptor source for this set is a human donor in good health (CMV status not recorded). Some clones in this sample may be carry-over from other donors' samples.

This sequence joins TRBV2 and TRBJ1-1; 7 nucleotides line up with TRBD1. Germline V CDR1 and CDR2: SNHLY, FYNNEI. The CDR3 is made up of 12 amino acids. Trimming removed 11 bases from V and 3 bases from J; junction bases left unmatched: 6. The CDR3 DNA reads TGTGCCGGTATCAGGGGGTACACTGAAGCTTTCTTT. Translation gives CAGIRGYTEAFF.

The genes are TRBV14 and TRBJ1-2; no definite D call. The CDR3 consists of 15 residues. With 5 bases removed from V and 5 bases from J, the gap between germline ends came to 18 bases. CDR1 SGHDN and CDR2 FVKESK come from the germline V gene. The CDR3 sequence is CASSYLPASNYGYTF. CDR3 DNA sequence: TGTGCCAGCAGCTACCTGCCAGCTTCAAATTATGGCTACACCTTC.

The V gene is TRBV9, the J gene TRBJ1-1, with unresolved D. V was cut by 4 bases and J by 4 bases, with 11 bases left in between. CDR3 length: 13 residues. Germline CDR1 and CDR2: SGDLS and YYNGEE. The chain's CDR3 is CASSPWKGTEAFF. CDR3 DNA: TGTGCCAGCAGCCCTTGGAAGGGCACTGAAGCTTTCTTT. Combining the CDR3 with reference TRBV9 and TRBJ1-1 gives the whole variable domain DSGVTQTPKHLITATGQRVTLRCSPRSGDLSVYWYQQSLDQGLQFLIQYYNGEERAKGNILERFSAQQFPDLHSELNLSSLELGDSALYFCASSPWKGTEAFFGQGTRLTVV.

This clonotype occurred many times. The chain carries TRBV6-5 and TRBJ2-3; D possibly corresponds to TRBD2 (5 bases). The CDR3 is 13 residues long. Per germline, CDR1 MNHEY and CDR2 SVGAGI. Trimming cost V 5 bases and J 2 bases, with 8 bases left between them. The CDR3 DNA reads TGTGCCAGCAGTCACGGGATCACAGATACGCAGTATTTT. Protein sequence: CASSHGITDTQYF.

The chain couples TRBV20-1 to TRBJ1-5, with unresolved D. The CDR3 length is 14 residues. The V gene lost 0 bases and the J gene lost 2 bases, with 8 bases spanning the gap. Germline values: CDR1 DFQATT, CDR2 SNEGSKA (reference sequence). The CDR3: CSARDGFGNQPQHF. The CDR3 nucleotides read TGCAGTGCTAGAGATGGATTCGGCAATCAGCCCCAGCATTTT.

In DNA form, the CDR3 reads TGTGCCAGCAGCTTAGCTGTTCAGGGGGCAGGTTCACCCCTCCACTTT. Residues: CASSLAVQGAGSPLHF. J is TRBJ1-6 and V is TRBV7-8; 8 nucleotides line up with TRBD1. The V segment lost 0 bases and the J segment 9 bases; nucleotides outside the gene matches: 7. Germline CDR1 is SGHVS and CDR2 is FQNEAQ. The CDR3 length is 16 residues.

The chain recombines TRBV28 with TRBJ2-7, with 7 bases matching TRBD1. The CDR3 extends over 17 amino acids. Germline CDR1 and CDR2: MDHEN and SYDVKM. In DNA, the CDR3 is TGTACCAGCAGTTTACAGCCTCTCCCTGGGACAGCATACGAGCAGTACGTC. Translated: CTSSLQPLPGTAYEQYV.

This clonotype was counted a few times. Compared with germline, one end of the junction differs, possibly owing to a read error. This rearrangement joins TRBV4-1 to TRBJ1-1; D is undetermined. The CDR3 is 14 amino acids. Germline CDR1 MGHRA, CDR2 YSYEKL. CDR3 coding DNA: TGTGCCAGCAGCCAAGTCCCCGAGGACACTGAAGCTTTCTTT. Its protein product is CASSQVPEDTEAFF.

This clonotype was observed a few times. The V and J genes are TRBV2 and TRBJ1-2; a possible D gene is TRBD1 (5 bases). CDR1 SNHLY and CDR2 FYNNEI come from the germline V gene. V lost 3 bases and J 7 bases, leaving 21 bases between the germline ends. The CDR3 contains 16 residues. The CDR3 loop is CASSDPPGGDPSGYTF. CDR3 bases: TGTGCCAGCAGTGACCCTCCGGGAGGGGACCCCAGTGGCTACACCTTC.

This clonotype was counted only a few times. This sequence joins TRBV2 and TRBJ2-7; no reliable D call. The CDR3 spans 12 residues. Germline CDR1 SNHLY, CDR2 FYNNEI. V was pared by 2 bases and J by 3 bases, with 5 bases between. CDR3 DNA sequence: TGTGCCAGCAGTGAAAAGGGCTACGAGCAGTACTTC. This gives the protein CASSEKGYEQYF.

V is TRBV29-1 and J is TRBJ2-3; 9 positions agree with TRBD2. In germline, CDR1 is SQVTM, CDR2 ANQGSEA. Losses at the gene ends were 0 bases for V and 5 bases for J; bases not matched to a gene: 6. The CDR3 length is 15 residues. Written as DNA, the CDR3 is TGCAGCGTTGAAGATCGCGGGGGGGCCAAAGATACGCAGTATTTT. Encoded protein: CSVEDRGGAKDTQYF.

The chain joins TRBV2 to TRBJ2-3; D is possibly TRBD2 (5 bases). The ends were cut back, 8 bases at V and 0 bases at J, with 9 bases in the middle. The CDR3 runs to 13 residues. CDR1 is SNHLY, CDR2 FYNNEI, per germline. The CDR3 is CASFTRSTDTQYF. CDR3 DNA sequence: TGTGCCAGCTTTACTAGGAGCACAGATACGCAGTATTTT.